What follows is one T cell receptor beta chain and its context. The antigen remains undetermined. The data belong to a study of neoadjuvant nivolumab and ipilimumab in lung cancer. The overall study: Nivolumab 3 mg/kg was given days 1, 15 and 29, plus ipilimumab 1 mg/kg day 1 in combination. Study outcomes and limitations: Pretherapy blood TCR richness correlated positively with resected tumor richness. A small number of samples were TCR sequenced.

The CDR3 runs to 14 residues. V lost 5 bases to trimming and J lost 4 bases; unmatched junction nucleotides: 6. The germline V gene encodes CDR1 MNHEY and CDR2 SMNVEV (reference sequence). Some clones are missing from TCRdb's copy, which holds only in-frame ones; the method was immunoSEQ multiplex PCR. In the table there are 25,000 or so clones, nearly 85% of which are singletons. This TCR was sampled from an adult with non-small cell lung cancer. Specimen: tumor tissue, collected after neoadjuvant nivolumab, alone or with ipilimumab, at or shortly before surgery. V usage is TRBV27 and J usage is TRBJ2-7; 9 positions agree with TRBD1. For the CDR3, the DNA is TGTGCCAGCAGTACCCAGGGGACAGGGTACGAGCAGTACTTC. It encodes CASSTQGTGYEQYF.